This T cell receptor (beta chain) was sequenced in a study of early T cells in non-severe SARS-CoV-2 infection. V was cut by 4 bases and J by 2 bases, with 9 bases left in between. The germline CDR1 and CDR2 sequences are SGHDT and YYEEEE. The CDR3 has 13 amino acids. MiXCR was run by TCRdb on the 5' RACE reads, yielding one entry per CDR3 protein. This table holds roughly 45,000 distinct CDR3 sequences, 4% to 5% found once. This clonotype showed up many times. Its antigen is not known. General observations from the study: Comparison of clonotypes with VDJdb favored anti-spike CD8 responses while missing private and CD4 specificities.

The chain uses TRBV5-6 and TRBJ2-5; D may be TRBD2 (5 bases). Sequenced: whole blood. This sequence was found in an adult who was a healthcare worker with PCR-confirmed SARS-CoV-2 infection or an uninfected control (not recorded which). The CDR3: CASSRTGQETQYF. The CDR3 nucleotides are TGTGCCAGCAGCCGTACGGGGCAAGAGACCCAGTACTTC.